This TCR beta chain stems from a study of human T cells and chemical hapten exposure. Study-wide background: The sensitizing agent was 2% DPC, placed on roughly 2 cm by roughly 2 cm of upper inner arm skin.

TCRdb analysed the RACE reads with MiXCR anew, one entry per CDR3 protein. The profile shows tens of thousands of distinct CDR3 sequences, approximately 10% of them singletons. This sample's time point: pre-sensitization, week 0. The treatment: therapeutic diphenylcyclopropenone sensitization with weekly scalp DPC. Unfractionated whole blood served as the source for total RNA extraction. The study, taken as a whole, reports: Having alopecia, the donors may differ immunologically from healthy people. Expanded TCRs produced significantly more large CDR3 similarity clusters than controls did.

This clonotype has a count of ten or more. Its antigen is not identified. The sample was whole blood, taken in connection with sensitization to the hapten diphenylcyclopropenone (DPC). This receptor was obtained from a man aged 50 or older with alopecia areata. Some clones in this sample may be carry-over from other donors' samples.

The CDR3 here is CATEDRPYGYTF. As DNA, the CDR3 is TGTGCCACCGAAGACAGGCCCTATGGCTACACCTTC. V gene TRBV19 combines with J gene TRBJ1-2, with a weak D call TRBD1 (6 bases). V lost 10 bases and J lost 4, with 13 bases in between. This CDR3 has 12 residues. Germline CDR1 LNHDA, CDR2 SQIVND (reference sequence).